These 22 T cell receptor beta chains share one sample of origin, sequenced in a study of blood T cell repertoires in COVID-19 (dated by TCRdb to 2020 to 2021). The library was generated by the immunoSEQ multiplex PCR assay. TCRdb took this table from immuneACCESS and kept in-frame rearrangements with V and J called. Such tables lack part of the clones; where checked against another copy, unresolved V genes explain under half of the gap, and the rest is unexplained. This sample is represented by around 300,000 clones; less than 90% of them were singletons. About 12% of the sample goes to the ten largest clones. The sample consisted of peripheral blood. The receptors shown here come from a woman in her seventies with COVID-19, enrolled during active disease.

J is TRBJ1-5 and V is TRBV10-2, with D possibly matching TRBD1 (5 bases). The germline CDR1 and CDR2 sequences are WSHSY and SAAADI. This CDR3 spans 17 amino acids. V lost 5 bases to trimming and J lost 0 bases, with 17 bases between them. CDR3 sequence (DNA): TGCGCCAGCAGTACCTTGTGGGGCAACGTTAGCAATCAGCCCCAGCATTTT. Its protein product is CASSTLWGNVSNQPQHF.

This rearrangement joins TRBV12-3 or TRBV12-4 to TRBJ2-7; D might be TRBD2 (6 bases). This CDR3 spans 12 amino acids. V shed 10 bases and J shed 4 bases, with 14 bases lying between them. CDR3 DNA: TGTGCCACCGGAGGGAGTCCATACGAGCAGTACTTC. This encodes CATGGSPYEQYF.

This clone appeared once. The CDR3 DNA sequence: TGTGCCAGCAGCTTAGAGTGGGCGGGGGCCAACTACAATGAGCAGTTCTTC. Its translation is CASSLEWAGANYNEQFF. The chain employs TRBV11-2 and TRBJ2-1; D perhaps matches TRBD2 (7 bases). The CDR3 runs to 17 residues. With 0 bases removed from V and 3 bases from J, the gap between germline ends came to 15 bases. Germline lookup yields CDR1 SGHAT and CDR2 FQNNGV.

CDR3 sequence: CSASGQGMGGYTF. CDR3 nucleotide sequence: TGCAGTGCTAGTGGACAGGGGATGGGGGGCTACACCTTC. The genes are TRBV20-1 and TRBJ1-2; 9 positions agree with TRBD1. CDR3 length equals 13 residues. The trim removed 3 bases at V and 8 bases at J, leaving 7 bases unmatched. Per the germline V gene, CDR1 is DFQATT and CDR2 is SNEGSKA (reference sequence).

V usage is TRBV10-2 and J usage is TRBJ2-1, with 7 bases that match TRBD2. The CDR3 loop spans 11 amino acids. Per the germline V gene, CDR1 is WSHSY and CDR2 is SAAADI. The V gene end was trimmed by 4 bases and the J gene end by 9 bases; junction bases not matched to a gene: 0. The CDR3 DNA sequence: TGCGCCAGCAGTGGGGGGGGTGAGCAGTTCTTC. Translation gives CASSGGGEQFF.

The chain recombines TRBV10-1 with TRBJ1-6, with no clear D. V was pared by 3 bases and J by 8 bases, with 5 bases between. The CDR3 is 12 amino acids. Germline V gene sequence: CDR1 WNHNN, CDR2 SYGVQD (reference sequence). This CDR3 reads CASSEHDSPLHF. As DNA, the CDR3 is TGCGCCAGCAGTGAACACGATTCACCCCTCCACTTT.

The rearrangement uses TRBV5-4 and TRBJ2-7; 12 nucleotides agree with TRBD2. From germline, CDR1 is SGHNT and CDR2 YYREEE (reference sequence). The CDR3 loop spans 15 amino acids. V lost 4 bases and J lost 2; bases outside the gene matches: 4. CDR3 nucleotides: TGTGCCAGCAGCCGAGGACTAGCGGGGCCCTACGAGCAGTACTTC. Its protein is CASSRGLAGPYEQYF.

The CDR3 loop reads CATSGAGGVSNQPQHF. CDR3 DNA sequence: TGTGCCACCAGTGGAGCAGGGGGCGTTAGCAATCAGCCCCAGCATTTT. The chain links TRBV24-1 to TRBJ1-5, with 8 bases identical to TRBD1. The J segment lost 0 bases and the V segment lost 5 bases, leaving 5 bases of the junction unmatched. This CDR3 region has 16 residues. From germline, CDR1 is KGHDR and CDR2 SFDVKD.

The chain is built from TRBV4-2 and TRBJ2-1, with 10 bases identical to TRBD2. The CDR3 length is 17 residues. Germline lookup yields CDR1 LGHNA and CDR2 YNFKEQ. J was trimmed by 7 bases and V by 0 bases; bases with no gene match: 9. The CDR3 reads CASSQDVASGGGNEQFF. DNA of the CDR3: TGTGCCAGCAGCCAAGATGTTGCTAGCGGGGGCGGGAATGAGCAGTTCTTC.

This rearrangement joins TRBV28 to TRBJ2-3; 7 bases are shared with TRBD1. This CDR3 has 17 amino acids. Germline CDR1 is MDHEN and CDR2 is SYDVKM. With 4 bases clipped from V and 2 bases from J, the junction kept 12 bases outside the gene matches. CDR3 region: CASSSGLDRAYTDTQYF. The CDR3 DNA reads as TGTGCCAGCAGTTCGGGTTTAGACAGGGCCTACACAGATACGCAGTATTTT.

This chain links TRBV7-2 with TRBJ2-7, with 9 nucleotides matching TRBD2. The germline CDR1 and CDR2 sequences are SGHTA and FQGNSA. The CDR3 loop spans 15 amino acids. V lost 5 bases, J lost 0 bases, and 5 bases stayed unmatched. Here the CDR3 DNA reads TGTGCCAGCAGCCCTTCTAGCGGGGTCTCCTACGAGCAGTACTTC. Translation gives CASSPSSGVSYEQYF.

This chain joins TRBV25-1 and TRBJ1-3, with D hard to call. The V end lost 3 bases, the J end lost 2 bases, and 11 bases lay between the germline ends. The CDR3 contains 15 residues. The germline V gene encodes CDR1 MGHDK and CDR2 SYGVNS. The CDR3 reads CASSDDPAAGNTIYF. The CDR3 DNA reads as TGTGCCAGCAGTGATGACCCCGCGGCTGGAAACACCATATATTTT.

This chain connects TRBV28 to TRBJ1-1, with 7 bases matching TRBD1. The CDR3 runs 14 residues. Trimming took 0 bases from V and 8 from J; bases not matched to a gene: 6. In germline, CDR1 is MDHEN, CDR2 SYDVKM. The CDR3 sequence: CASSLWGTAEEAFF. The DNA for the CDR3 is TGTGCCAGCAGTTTATGGGGGACAGCAGAAGAAGCTTTCTTT.

This clone was found once. Written as DNA, the CDR3 is TGTGCCAGCAGCCAAGAGAGGCGGGGAGTCTACACCTTC. Translated: CASSQERRGVYTF. The chain joins TRBV14 to TRBJ1-2; D ambiguous. The CDR3 covers 13 residues. Germline V gives CDR1 SGHDN, CDR2 FVKESK. V lost 0 bases and J 10 bases, leaving 12 bases between the germline ends.

The chain uses TRBV20-1 and TRBJ1-1; the D is unclear. Trimming cost V 2 bases and J 7 bases, with 8 bases left between them. The CDR3 has 11 residues. Germline CDR1 reads DFQATT; CDR2 reads SNEGSKA (reference sequence). The CDR3 sequence is CSARMAVEAFF. In DNA, the CDR3 is TGCAGTGCTAGAATGGCCGTTGAAGCTTTCTTT.

The count of this clone is one. This chain uses TRBV12-3 or TRBV12-4 with TRBJ2-7; D may be TRBD1 (6 bases). The ends were cut back, 2 bases at V and 2 bases at J, with 7 bases in the middle. The CDR3 is made up of 13 amino acids. CDR3 bases: TGTGCCAGCAGTTTAAGGGACACCTACGAGCAGTACTTC. Its protein product is CASSLRDTYEQYF.

The rearrangement uses TRBV19 and TRBJ2-7, with TRBD1 matching over 8 bases. The germline V gene encodes CDR1 LNHDA and CDR2 SQIVND (reference sequence). V shed 4 bases, J shed 4 bases, and the junction held 6 bases outside the gene matches. This CDR3 is built from 14 residues. The CDR3, as DNA: TGTGCCAGTAGTACCGGGACAGGTGAATACGAGCAGTACTTC. Protein product: CASSTGTGEYEQYF.

The V call is TRBV28, the J call TRBJ1-1, with TRBD1 matching over 8 bases. Germline lookup yields CDR1 MDHEN and CDR2 SYDVKM. The V and J ends lost 8 bases and 5 bases, in that order; junction bases with no gene match: 4. The CDR3 totals 12 residues. The CDR3 region has the DNA TGTGCCAGCCAGACAGGGGAGACTGAAGCTTTCTTT. Amino acids: CASQTGETEAFF.

The CDR3: CATSGWGQVNEKLFF. In nucleotides, the CDR3 is TGCGCCACGAGCGGCTGGGGACAGGTTAATGAAAAACTGTTTTTT. J is TRBJ1-4 and V is TRBV10-2; 8 positions agree with TRBD1. Per germline, CDR1 WSHSY and CDR2 SAAADI. The CDR3 covers 15 residues. V trimming: 10 bases; J trimming: 4 bases; junction bases outside the gene matches: 11.

The J gene is TRBJ2-7, the V gene TRBV9; 10 nucleotides agree with TRBD2. The CDR3 is 17 residues long. In germline, CDR1 is SGDLS, CDR2 YYNGEE. With 4 bases clipped from V and 0 bases from J, the junction kept 10 bases outside the gene matches. CDR3 in amino acids: CASSLSGGDFTSYEQYF. Written as DNA, the CDR3 is TGTGCCAGCAGCCTAAGCGGGGGGGACTTTACCTCCTACGAGCAGTACTTC.

This clone was observed a single time. J is TRBJ1-1 and V is TRBV19; possibly TRBD1 for D (5 bases). Germline CDR1 is LNHDA and CDR2 is SQIVND (reference sequence). The CDR3 has 17 residues. The V end lost 6 bases, the J end lost 0 bases, and 20 bases lay between the germline ends. The CDR3 here is CASSHRSGGVMNTEAFF. CDR3 in DNA: TGTGCCAGTAGCCATAGGTCGGGGGGGGTAATGAACACTGAAGCTTTCTTT.

The chain couples TRBV3-1 (or the pseudogene TRBV3-2) to TRBJ2-7; D is possibly TRBD1 (5 bases). The V gene lost 0 bases and the J gene lost 0 bases, with 18 bases spanning the gap. Looked up from germline, CDR1 is LGHDT and CDR2 is YNNKEL (reference sequence). This CDR3 spans 18 amino acids. CDR3 DNA sequence: TGTGCCAGCAGCCAAGATGTACCAGGGTTGGCCGTCTCCTACGAGCAGTACTTC. It translates to CASSQDVPGLAVSYEQYF.